This T cell receptor (beta chain) was captured in a study of cytomegalovirus exposure and HLA in healthy donors. The PCR ran on 60 Vbeta and 13 Jbeta primers. Only in-frame clones appear in the TCRdb table, and some are missing; sequencing was by immunoSEQ multiplex PCR. The sample carries 200,000 to 250,000 clones, roughly four fifths recorded once. Healthy bone marrow donors made up the donor group. CDR1 and CDR2 (germline): SGHRS, YFSETQ. CDR3 length equals 14 residues. Unmatched junction bases numbered 2, after V lost 4 bases and J lost 4 bases. This receptor was identified in a woman aged 35 to 49 in good health and CMV-seronegative. The gene calls are TRBV5-1 and TRBJ1-4; TRBD1 matches at 9 bases. Material for sequencing was PBMCs. The DNA of the CDR3 is TGCGCCAGCAGCCAGGGACAGGGTAATGAAAAACTGTTTTTT. This encodes CASSQGQGNEKLFF.